The subject of this entry is one T cell receptor (beta chain). What it binds is unknown. Naive CD4+ cells had CD25+ Tregs removed. Overall study results and limits: Greatest tumor Treg TCR overlap was with tumor naive CD4+ cells.

TCRdb reanalysed the 5' RACE reads using MiXCR and keeps one entry per CDR3 protein. The repertoire has about 10,000 distinct CDR3 sequences, about a quarter of them found once; the top ten carry 3.5% to 5%. In germline, CDR1 is SGHRS, CDR2 YFSETQ. The ends lost 0 bases at V and 3 bases at J; junction bases unmatched: 6. The CDR3 runs 16 residues. This chain connects TRBV5-1 to TRBJ2-1; 7 bases agree with TRBD2. Sequenced sample: naive CD4+ T cells sorted from a lymph node. Subset indicated: naive CD4+ T cells, CD4+CD45RA+CD25-. The source of this sequence is a female donor with breast cancer. The CDR3 here is CASSLVVSGLYNEQFF. The CDR3 DNA follows: TGCGCCAGCAGCTTGGTAGTTAGCGGGCTCTACAATGAGCAGTTCTTC.